This is a list of T cell receptor beta chains from one sample in a study of siplizumab effects on memory and regulatory T cells. The assay was immunoSEQ multiplex PCR, and TCRdb's table has in-frame clones only and misses some. The data show more than 95,000 clones, over 90% seen once. What was sequenced was Tregs sorted from blood. The receptors stem from a human donor in good health. CDR3s include the opening cysteine and the closing phenylalanine or tryptophan. Fields, in order: J gene, V gene, CDR3 protein.

J: TRBJ2-1
V: TRBV7-2
CDR3: CASSLSSGSHNEQFF

J: TRBJ2-5
V: TRBV5-1
CDR3: CASSLGLAGVYAETQYF

J: TRBJ1-2
V: TRBV10-1
CDR3: CASSESVDRTYGYTF

J: TRBJ2-7
V: TRBV5-1
CDR3: CASSPSSLAGDHRSYEQYF

J: TRBJ1-2
V: TRBV11-2
CDR3: CASSLRGYYGYTF

J: TRBJ2-7
V: TRBV29-1
CDR3: CSVEDPRVRSGRGLREQYF

J: TRBJ2-3
V: TRBV2
CDR3: CASIGLAGGTDTQYF

J: TRBJ1-1
V: TRBV5-5
CDR3: CASSLREGGNTEAFF

J: TRBJ2-1
V: TRBV13
CDR3: CASSLVGTNEQFF

J: TRBJ2-5
V: TRBV5-1
CDR3: CASSLDSGGALGETQYF

J: TRBJ1-2
V: TRBV7-8
CDR3: CASSLGQGVIYGYTF

J: TRBJ2-2
V: TRBV5-6
CDR3: CASSLEGSGELFF

J: TRBJ1-6
V: TRBV14
CDR3: CASSARRTGEGSPLHF

J: TRBJ2-1
V: TRBV7-3
CDR3: CASSLGGVSNEQFF

J: TRBJ2-3
V: TRBV9
CDR3: CASSVRGLAGSSTDTQYF

J: TRBJ2-1
V: TRBV11-2
CDR3: CASSFYGGPHNEQFF

J: TRBJ2-5
V: TRBV2
CDR3: CASSITTNPEETQYF

J: TRBJ1-6
V: TRBV19
CDR3: CASSIEFVARIALHF

J: TRBJ2-7
V: TRBV6-5
CDR3: CASSLLVGHEQYF

J: TRBJ2-7
V: TRBV4-2
CDR3: CASSQDLLAGGNSYEQYF

J: TRBJ1-5
V: TRBV19
CDR3: CASSIGGAGASQPQHF

J: TRBJ2-1
V: TRBV5-6
CDR3: CASSPLAGGVNEQFF

J: TRBJ2-2
V: TRBV5-5
CDR3: CASSLTSGANTGELFF

J: TRBJ1-5
V: TRBV7-2
CDR3: CASSSRGGENQPQHF

J: TRBJ2-3
V: TRBV9
CDR3: CASSVGSGLSTDTQYF

J: TRBJ2-3
V: TRBV4-2
CDR3: CASGKRITDTQYF

J: TRBJ2-1
V: TRBV27
CDR3: CASSPRPTSPNEQFF

J: TRBJ2-7
V: TRBV5-4
CDR3: CASSPGQSYEQYF

J: TRBJ1-1
V: TRBV2
CDR3: CASSERATTEAFF

J: TRBJ2-7
V: TRBV11-2
CDR3: CASSLAGSYEQYF

J: TRBJ2-1
V: TRBV30
CDR3: CAWTGLAVNEQFF

J: TRBJ2-5
V: TRBV7-2
CDR3: CASSFLAGVSPQETQYF

J: TRBJ2-3
V: TRBV5-4
CDR3: CASSFGLDTDTQYF

J: TRBJ2-7
V: TRBV30
CDR3: CAWSSSGRSSYEQYF

J: TRBJ2-1
V: TRBV19
CDR3: CASSNNYNEQFF

J: TRBJ2-1
V: TRBV5-5
CDR3: CASSRGTRKFF

J: TRBJ2-5
V: TRBV5-1
CDR3: CASSLVNSGETQYF

J: TRBJ1-1
V: TRBV5-1
CDR3: CASRRGQGGLNTEAFF

J: TRBJ1-1
V: TRBV5-4
CDR3: CASSLPIANTEAFF

J: TRBJ2-1
V: TRBV6-1
CDR3: CASSEAGASGYNEQFF

J: TRBJ2-6
V: TRBV19
CDR3: CASTSKRGVSGANVLTF

J: TRBJ1-1
V: TRBV29-1
CDR3: CSVVLNSLGKGTEAFF

J: TRBJ2-2
V: TRBV5-4
CDR3: CASSNKAVTGELFF

J: TRBJ1-5
V: TRBV5-5
CDR3: CASSPGTGGRNQPQHF

J: TRBJ1-1
V: TRBV2
CDR3: CASSPNLGGATEAFF

J: TRBJ1-2
V: TRBV19
CDR3: CASSPVAGDYGYTF

J: TRBJ2-1
V: TRBV5-1
CDR3: CASSGTGRQFF

J: TRBJ1-4
V: TRBV7-9
CDR3: CASSLSKLGRINEKLFF

J: TRBJ1-1
V: TRBV2
CDR3: CASSENRGAFF

J: TRBJ1-1
V: TRBV20-1
CDR3: CSARIGAGAFF

J: TRBJ1-5
V: TRBV6-5
CDR3: CASSLTVLQPQHF

J: TRBJ2-1
V: TRBV7-2
CDR3: CASSLVSRNEQFF

J: TRBJ2-4
V: TRBV11-3
CDR3: CASSLELRNIQYF

J: TRBJ2-3
V: TRBV15
CDR3: CATSRGGLAGTDTQYF

J: TRBJ2-3
V: TRBV11-2
CDR3: CASSLTGRSGGSTDTQYF

J: TRBJ2-7
V: TRBV19
CDR3: CASTSSGTQYEQYF

J: TRBJ2-7
V: TRBV5-5
CDR3: CASSLEGGASEQYF

J: TRBJ1-1
V: TRBV7-9
CDR3: CASSLVRPEAFF

J: TRBJ1-1
V: TRBV9
CDR3: CASSTGYSEAFF

J: TRBJ2-7
V: TRBV7-8
CDR3: CASSPRPGQTYEQYF